Included here is one TCR beta chain sequence, with context. CDR1 SGHTA and CDR2 FQGNSA come from the germline V gene. CDR3 length equals 15 residues. Trimming took 1 base from V and 7 from J; bases not matched to a gene: 7. Original data processing: Cell counts per sample came from amplifying reference gene primers. Repertoires were generated with immunoSEQ multiplex PCR, while TCRdb's copy carries only in-frame clones and drops some. That table furnishes V, J and clone size, whereas the DNA furnished D and trimming. This sample carries 100,000 to 150,000 clones, nearly 70% of them seen once, and the ten largest clones take approximately 2%. The data belong to a study of blood T cell repertoires in COVID-19. Study-level background: The United States, Italy and Spain were the sources of the acute and convalescent COVID-19 samples. T cells, B-cell-depleted T cells, or PBMCs provided the cDNA or gDNA that served as material.

The clonotype comes from a woman aged 70-85 years with acute or convalescent COVID-19. The chain has TRBV7-2 and TRBJ1-2; the match to TRBD1 covers 9 bases. Sequenced sample: peripheral blood. CDR3 sequence: CASSLDSDRGFGYTF. In DNA form, the CDR3 reads TGTGCCAGCAGCTTAGATAGCGACAGGGGGTTTGGCTACACCTTC.